One and the same sample provided the 15 T cell receptor beta chains below, sequenced in a study of beta chain features in type 1 diabetes. Findings and caveats of the study: In every one of the four CD4+ subsets, TCRB CDR3s were moderately but significantly shorter in Type 1 diabetes patients.

Expressed TCRB transcripts were sequenced, since all the RNA that had been isolated was reverse transcribed. Assay: immunoSEQ multiplex PCR; the TCRdb copy retains only in-frame clones and omits some. The sample contains roughly 240,000 clones, approximately 24% of which appear only once. Their specific antigens are unknown. The sample was naive CD4+ T cells from blood. All receptors derive from a woman aged 25-40 years with type 1 diabetes.

This clone occurred a few times. J is TRBJ1-2 and V is TRBV4-1, with D possibly being TRBD1 (6 bases). Germline-derived CDR1 and CDR2 are MGHRA and YSYEKL. CDR3 length: 16 residues. Between the trimmed V and J ends, which lost 3 bases and 1 base, there was a span of 15 bases. The CDR3 coding sequence is TGCGCCAGCAGCCAGGTGGGACACCAGTTTAACTATGGCTACACCTTC. Translating gives CASSQVGHQFNYGYTF.

V is TRBV7-8 and J is TRBJ2-1, with TRBD2 matching over 8 bases. CDR3 length equals 17 residues. Germline V gene lookup returns CDR1 SGHVS and CDR2 FQNEAQ. J lost 4 bases, V lost 0 bases, and 8 bases had no gene match. In DNA, the CDR3 is TGTGCCAGCAGCTTAGCGAGCCGGGAGGGTCGGTACAATGAGCAGTTCTTC. Residues: CASSLASREGRYNEQFF.

The chain couples TRBV5-6 to TRBJ1-2; D not certain. V was cut by 0 bases and J by 4 bases, with 10 bases left in between. The CDR3 is 14 amino acids. The V gene's germline CDR1 is SGHDT and CDR2 YYEEEE. DNA of the CDR3: TGTGCCAGCAGCTTGGTGGGCGAGGGCTATGGCTACACCTTC. Its translation is CASSLVGEGYGYTF.

This clone was detected only a few times. This chain joins TRBV28 and TRBJ2-1, with 11 bases matching TRBD2. Germline trimming cut 5 bases from V and 5 bases from J; bases unmatched to any gene: 5. This CDR3 region has 15 residues. Germline values: CDR1 MDHEN, CDR2 SYDVKM. Here the CDR3 reads CASSEGTSGHNEQFF. As DNA, the CDR3 is TGTGCCAGCAGTGAGGGGACTAGCGGACACAATGAGCAGTTCTTC.

The CDR3 region is CSVLRYNEQFF. CDR3 nucleotides: TGCAGCGTTTTGAGGTACAATGAGCAGTTCTTC. The J gene is TRBJ2-1, the V gene TRBV29-1; no firm D call. V lost 5 bases and J lost 4, with 6 bases in between. CDR3 size: 11 residues. Per germline, CDR1 SQVTM and CDR2 ANQGSEA.

The rearrangement joins TRBV4-2 to TRBJ2-1; TRBD2 agrees at 8 bases. This CDR3 is built from 16 residues. V was clipped by 0 bases and J by 5 bases; unmatched bases: 6. Germline CDR1 and CDR2: LGHNA and YNFKEQ. The CDR3, as DNA: TGTGCCAGCAGCCAAGATGAGGCGGGAGGTCACAATGAGCAGTTCTTC. Its protein is CASSQDEAGGHNEQFF.

This clone has only a few counts. The gene calls are TRBV30 and TRBJ1-5; 8 bases line up with TRBD1. The CDR3 has 14 residues. Germline assignment: CDR1 GTSNPN and CDR2 SVGIG (reference sequence). V shed 2 bases, J shed 5 bases, and the junction held 5 bases outside the gene matches. CDR3 nucleotide sequence: TGTGCCTGGAGTAGGACAGGGCTCGATCAGCCCCAGCATTTT. Residues: CAWSRTGLDQPQHF.

A single count supports this clone. CDR3 sequence: CASSKGQGSYEQYF. DNA of the CDR3: TGTGCCAGTAGTAAGGGACAGGGGAGCTACGAGCAGTACTTC. The rearrangement links TRBV19 to TRBJ2-7, with 10 bases aligning to TRBD1. Trimming cost V 4 bases and J 3 bases; bases outside gene matches: 3. Germline CDR1 is LNHDA and CDR2 is SQIVND (reference sequence). The CDR3 runs 14 residues.

In its sample, this clone was seen a few times. This sequence joins TRBV18 and TRBJ2-4, with 7 bases that match TRBD2. CDR1 KGHSH and CDR2 LQKENI come from the germline V gene. The trim removed 6 bases at V and 6 bases at J, leaving 11 bases unmatched. The CDR3 has 15 amino acids. The CDR3 nucleotides are TGTGCCAGCTCGGCTCTAGCGGACGGGTTAAACATTCAGTACTTC. Its protein product is CASSALADGLNIQYF.

V usage is TRBV29-1 and J usage is TRBJ1-1; D gene ambiguous. CDR1 and CDR2 (germline): SQVTM, ANQGSEA. The V gene lost 1 base and the J gene lost 1 base, with 7 bases spanning the gap. The CDR3 is made up of 13 amino acids. CDR3 nucleotides: TGCAGCGTTGAAGGGCAGTGGAACACTGAAGCTTTCTTT. Translated, it gives CSVEGQWNTEAFF.

This clone was counted between two and nine times. The chain links TRBV4-1 to TRBJ2-7, with TRBD2 matching 7 bases. The CDR3 has 15 residues. The V and J ends lost 4 bases and 3 bases, in that order; junction bases with no gene match: 9. Germline CDR1 is MGHRA and CDR2 is YSYEKL. The CDR3 sequence: CASSLPGPGGYEQYF. CDR3 DNA: TGCGCCAGCAGCCTCCCCGGCCCGGGAGGCTACGAGCAGTACTTC.

This clone was seen only a few times. This rearrangement joins TRBV27 to TRBJ1-5; D gene ambiguous. Germline CDR1 is MNHEY and CDR2 is SMNVEV (reference sequence). The length of the CDR3 is 15 residues. V lost 6 bases and J lost 2, with 14 bases in between. In nucleotides, the CDR3 is TGTGCCAGCAGACCTCTCAACTTGGGCAATCAGCCCCAGCATTTT. Protein: CASRPLNLGNQPQHF.

The CDR3 sequence: CASSLDRRGATTDTQYF. The DNA for the CDR3 is TGCGCCAGCAGCTTGGATCGGCGGGGGGCGACCACAGATACGCAGTATTTT. This chain links TRBV5-1 with TRBJ2-3; TRBD2 agrees at 8 bases. Germline CDR1 SGHRS, CDR2 YFSETQ. This CDR3 is built from 17 residues. Unmatched junction bases numbered 8, after V lost 0 bases and J lost 2 bases.

The chain is built from TRBV9 and TRBJ2-1, with TRBD2 matching 9 bases. Unmatched junction bases numbered 10, after V lost 0 bases and J lost 0 bases. The CDR3 is made up of 19 amino acids. The germline gives CDR1 SGDLS, CDR2 YYNGEE. CDR3 DNA: TGTGCCAGCAGCGTAGCTAGCGGGGCGACGTTGGGCTCCTACAATGAGCAGTTCTTC. It codes for CASSVASGATLGSYNEQFF.

This chain links TRBV6-4 with TRBJ2-2; D unclear. The CDR3 covers 14 residues. Germline V gives CDR1 MRHNA, CDR2 SNTAGT. V was shortened by 4 bases and J by 3 bases, with 9 bases between the two germline ends. The CDR3 reads CASSVASDTGELFF. The CDR3 nucleotides read TGTGCCAGCAGTGTGGCTAGTGACACCGGGGAGCTGTTTTTT.